Listed here are 30 T cell receptor beta chains from one sample, sequenced in a study of T cell clonotyping in hematopoietic cell transplantation. Data came from immunoSEQ multiplex PCR; TCRdb stores just in-frame clones and leaves some out. Altogether several thousand clones are present, 25% to 35% being singletons, with the ten largest covering about a sixth. The time point is: recipient sample about 28 days before transplant, after cytoreduction. This sample comprised peripheral blood mononuclear cells, obtained before stem cell transplant. The receptor source for this set is a man in his forties or fifties with myelofibrosis. Some clones in this sample may be carry-over from other donors' samples.

This clone was detected only a few times. The rearrangement joins TRBV9 to TRBJ2-2, with 7 bases fitting TRBD1. Germline CDR1 reads SGDLS; CDR2 reads YYNGEE. J was trimmed by 2 bases and V by 0 bases; bases with no gene match: 1. This CDR3 contains 15 residues. The CDR3 region has the DNA TGTGCCAGCAGCGTAGGACAGGGAAACACCGGGGAGCTGTTTTTT. Translated: CASSVGQGNTGELFF.

V usage is TRBV6-5 and J usage is TRBJ2-3, with 7 bases lining up with TRBD1. CDR3 length: 14 amino acids. With 6 bases clipped from V and 0 bases from J, the junction kept 3 bases outside the gene matches. Germline CDR1 and CDR2: MNHEY and SVGAGI. The CDR3, as DNA: TGTGCCAGCAGCCGACAGGGCAGCACAGATACGCAGTATTTT. Amino acids: CASSRQGSTDTQYF.

This clone ranks as large. The chain has TRBV13 and TRBJ2-1; 8 bases align to TRBD2. Germline-derived CDR1 and CDR2 are PRHDT and FYEKMQ (reference sequence). This CDR3 comprises 15 residues. Trimming at V came to 5 bases and at J to 12 bases, leaving 15 bases not matched to a gene. DNA of the CDR3: TGTGCCAGCAGCGACCTAGCGGGTATGCTCGGTCGGCAGTTCTTC. This codes for CASSDLAGMLGRQFF.

This clone counts as large. V is TRBV6-5 and J is TRBJ1-2; D call uncertain. The CDR3 loop spans 11 amino acids. Trimming pared 6 bases from V and 6 bases from J, leaving 8 bases between. CDR1 and CDR2 (germline): MNHEY, SVGAGI. In DNA form, the CDR3 reads TGTGCCAGCAGCTCCTTCGATGGCTACACCTTC. It translates to CASSSFDGYTF.

The chain joins TRBV5-6 to TRBJ2-3; possible D gene TRBD1, 6 bases. This CDR3 comprises 13 residues. From germline, CDR1 is SGHDT and CDR2 YYEEEE. Trimming shortened V by 1 base and J by 5 bases, and 8 bases separated the two germline ends. DNA of the CDR3: TGTGCCAGCAGCTTGTCCAGGGGAGATACGCAGTATTTT. Its protein product is CASSLSRGDTQYF.

This clone was observed a few times. V usage is TRBV5-6 and J usage is TRBJ1-2; TRBD1 matches at 10 bases. J lost 7 bases, V lost 0 bases, and 6 bases had no gene match. This CDR3 has 15 residues. Per the germline V gene, CDR1 is SGHDT and CDR2 is YYEEEE. The CDR3 is CASSLGRGQGSGYTF. The CDR3 nucleotides read TGTGCCAGCAGCTTGGGGAGGGGACAGGGGTCTGGCTACACCTTC.

CDR3 DNA: TGCAGCGTCGAGGGTCACCCGGGGGGACTCGACTACGAGCAGTACTTC. Protein sequence: CSVEGHPGGLDYEQYF. The rearrangement links TRBV29-1 to TRBJ2-7; TRBD2 aligns across 7 bases. V dropped 6 bases and J dropped 3; count of bases not matched to a gene: 17. CDR3 length: 16 residues. Germline lookup yields CDR1 SQVTM and CDR2 ANQGSEA.

The chain couples TRBV27 to TRBJ1-2, with TRBD1 matching over 8 bases. V lost 6 bases and J lost 0; bases outside the gene matches: 6. Germline V gives CDR1 MNHEY, CDR2 SMNVEV (reference sequence). The length of the CDR3 is 15 residues. The CDR3 reads CASRRTGRPNYGYTF. The CDR3 coding sequence is TGTGCCAGCAGGCGGACAGGGCGCCCTAACTATGGCTACACCTTC.

V gene TRBV6-6 combines with J gene TRBJ1-5; the match to TRBD1 covers 8 bases. Germline trimming cut 5 bases from V and 7 bases from J; bases unmatched to any gene: 7. This CDR3 comprises 14 residues. CDR1 and CDR2 from the germline V gene are MNHNY and SVGAGI (reference sequence). CDR3 sequence (DNA): TGTGCCAGCAGTACCCAGGGGGCTAGACAGCCCCAGCATTTT. Its translation: CASSTQGARQPQHF.

This clone has just a few counts. J is TRBJ2-7 and V is TRBV6-5; no clear D gene. The DNA matches TRBJ2-5 better at its end, which makes the J call doubtful. Germline V lookup: CDR1 MNHEY, CDR2 SVGAGI. This CDR3 is 14 amino acids long. DNA of the CDR3: TGTGCCAGCAGTAAGCTAACAATCCAAGAGACCCAGTACTTC. Protein product: CASSKLTIQETQYF.

This clone turned up a few times. This rearrangement joins TRBV5-1 to TRBJ1-2; TRBD1 is a possible D gene (6 bases). The V gene lost 5 bases and the J gene lost 6 bases, with 11 bases spanning the gap. Per the germline V gene, CDR1 is SGHRS and CDR2 is YFSETQ. The CDR3 consists of 12 residues. In DNA, the CDR3 is TGCGCCAGCAGGGTGAACAGGGATGGCTACACCTTC. It is translated as CASRVNRDGYTF.

V gene TRBV2 combines with J gene TRBJ1-6; D possibly corresponds to TRBD1 (6 bases). From germline, CDR1 is SNHLY and CDR2 FYNNEI. The germline V and J ends were trimmed by 6 bases and 10 bases, with 16 bases remaining between them. The CDR3 has 14 amino acids. CDR3: CASSVQGAKSPLHF. As DNA, the CDR3 is TGTGCCAGCAGCGTACAGGGTGCTAAGTCACCCCTCCACTTT.

The J gene is TRBJ1-2, the V gene TRBV6-5, with TRBD1 identical over 9 bases. The CDR3 extends over 13 amino acids. J was trimmed by 6 bases and V by 4 bases; bases with no gene match: 3. Germline values: CDR1 MNHEY, CDR2 SVGAGI. The CDR3 DNA follows: TGTGCCAGCAGTTGGGACAGGGAGGATGGCTACACCTTC. Translation: CASSWDREDGYTF.

This clone has a handful of counts. This chain uses TRBV29-1 with TRBJ1-2; 7 bases agree with TRBD1. V lost 5 bases to trimming and J lost 4 bases; unmatched junction nucleotides: 7. The length of the CDR3 is 13 residues. Germline CDR1 is SQVTM and CDR2 is ANQGSEA. In nucleotides, the CDR3 is TGCAGCGTTATTAACAGGGGCCCCTATGGCTACACCTTC. The encoded protein is CSVINRGPYGYTF.

This clone has a handful of counts. The rearrangement uses TRBV30 and TRBJ1-2; TRBD1 might be the D (6 bases). The germline CDR1 and CDR2 sequences are GTSNPN and SVGIG (reference sequence). V dropped 0 bases and J dropped 4 bases, with 12 bases sitting between them. The CDR3 loop spans 14 amino acids. CDR3 nucleotide sequence: TGTGCCTGGAGTGTAATGAGGGGGGGCTATGGCTACACCTTC. Protein product: CAWSVMRGGYGYTF.

This clone was seen only a few times. The V gene is TRBV5-8, the J gene TRBJ1-1; D is uncertain. V was pared by 2 bases and J by 1 base, with 6 bases between. The CDR3 length is 13 residues. Looked up from germline, CDR1 is SGHTS and CDR2 is YDEGEE. The CDR3 nucleotides read TGTGCCAGCAGCTTTCCCCAGAACACTGAAGCTTTCTTT. This codes for CASSFPQNTEAFF.

By proportion, this clone is medium-sized (0.01 to 0.1%). The gene calls are TRBV5-1 and TRBJ1-5, with D perhaps TRBD1 (6 bases). This CDR3 contains 14 residues. V was shortened by 2 bases and J by 4 bases, with 10 bases between the two germline ends. Germline V CDR1 and CDR2: SGHRS, YFSETQ. The CDR3 nucleotides read TGCGCCAGCAGCTTAGGGACACCTAATCAGCCCCAGCATTTT. It encodes CASSLGTPNQPQHF.

Details on this clone: The same CDR3 is also encoded by other DNA sequences in this sample. This chain links TRBV6-5 with TRBJ1-1; D is unclear. Germline V lookup: CDR1 MNHEY, CDR2 SVGAGI. Trimming pared 2 bases from V and 2 bases from J, leaving 3 bases between. This CDR3 has 12 amino acids. The CDR3, as DNA: TGTGCCAGCAGTTACCCCAACACTGAAGCTTTCTTT. Encoded protein: CASSYPNTEAFF.

V usage is TRBV29-1 and J usage is TRBJ1-1, with D tentatively TRBD1 (5 bases). This CDR3 comprises 12 residues. Germline-derived CDR1 and CDR2 are SQVTM and ANQGSEA. V was trimmed by 6 bases and J by 10 bases, leaving 18 bases between them. The DNA of the CDR3 is TGCAGCGTGGCTGAGGTTTCAGGGAGAGCTTTCTTT. It specifies CSVAEVSGRAFF.

This clone was seen a few times. This chain uses TRBV29-1 with TRBJ1-1, with D possibly being TRBD1 (6 bases). Between the trimmed V and J ends, which lost 4 bases and 1 base, there was a span of 10 bases. Germline CDR1 and CDR2: SQVTM and ANQGSEA. The CDR3 runs to 13 residues. CDR3 protein: CSVVGRGNTEAFF. CDR3 in DNA: TGCAGCGTTGTCGGCAGGGGGAACACTGAAGCTTTCTTT.

This rearrangement joins TRBV6-1 to TRBJ1-5; D remains unclear. Trimming left V 7 bases short and J 2 bases short, with 15 bases between. The CDR3 sequence is 15 residues long. Germline V gene sequence: CDR1 MNHNS, CDR2 SASEGT. CDR3 bases: TGTGCCAGCATTTCAAGAGACCTGGGCAATCAGCCCCAGCATTTT. Amino acids: CASISRDLGNQPQHF.

In its sample, this clone is large. The CDR3 coding sequence is TGTGCCAGCAGCCTCCCACCCCCGAACACTGAAGCTTTCTTT. Translated: CASSLPPPNTEAFF. The chain uses TRBV27 and TRBJ1-1; D uncertain. V lost 6 bases, J lost 1 base, and 12 bases lay in between. The CDR3 runs to 14 residues. From germline, CDR1 is MNHEY and CDR2 SMNVEV (reference sequence).

This clone was seen more than once but under ten times. This chain uses TRBV30 with TRBJ2-7, with 11 bases lining up with TRBD2. Germline V gives CDR1 GTSNPN, CDR2 SVGIG (reference sequence). The CDR3 runs to 15 residues. Germline trimming cut 4 bases from V and 7 bases from J; bases unmatched to any gene: 12. The CDR3 loop reads CAWTRGLAGGREQYF. CDR3 coding DNA: TGTGCCTGGACCCGGGGGCTAGCGGGAGGCAGGGAGCAGTACTTC.

The rearrangement uses TRBV30 and TRBJ2-7; 12 bases align to TRBD2. CDR1 and CDR2 (germline): GTSNPN, SVGIG (reference sequence). V lost 4 bases to trimming and J lost 5 bases; unmatched junction nucleotides: 3. The CDR3 is 13 residues long. The CDR3 nucleotides read TGTGCCTGGAACCTAGCGGGAGGGCACGAGCAGTACTTC. This sequence encodes CAWNLAGGHEQYF.

This sequence joins TRBV29-1 and TRBJ1-2; TRBD1 agrees at 9 bases. The CDR3 totals 13 residues. CDR1 and CDR2 from the germline V gene are SQVTM and ANQGSEA. V gave up 4 bases and J gave up 4 bases; unmatched junction bases: 4. In nucleotides, the CDR3 is TGCAGCGTTGGGGAGACAGGGGGCTATGGCTACACCTTC. Translating it yields CSVGETGGYGYTF.

The genes are TRBV30 and TRBJ1-1; unclear D gene. CDR1 is GTSNPN and CDR2 is SVGIG in the germline V gene (reference sequence). The CDR3 has 13 amino acids. V was cut by 2 bases and J by 1 base, with 8 bases left in between. CDR3 protein: CAWSQDGNTEAFF. The CDR3 coding sequence is TGTGCCTGGAGTCAGGACGGGAACACTGAAGCTTTCTTT.

This clone occurred a few times. This chain connects TRBV2 to TRBJ1-3; D remains unclear. CDR1 SNHLY and CDR2 FYNNEI come from the germline V gene. Trimming removed 1 base at V and 2 bases at J, with 9 bases between. The CDR3 is 15 amino acids. This CDR3 is CASSEGVRAGNTIYF. CDR3 DNA sequence: TGTGCCAGCAGTGAAGGAGTGCGAGCTGGAAACACCATATATTTT. The full variable domain, its missing parts supplied by reference TRBV2 and TRBJ1-3, is EPEVTQTPSHQVTQMGQEVILRCVPISNHLYFYWYRQILGQKVEFLVSFYNNEISEKSEIFDDQFSVERPDGSNFTLKIRSTKLEDSAMYFCASSEGVRAGNTIYFGEGSWLTVV.

This clone came up a few times. The chain combines TRBV29-1 with TRBJ1-1; TRBD1 might be the D (6 bases). Germline CDR1 and CDR2: SQVTM and ANQGSEA. Trimming cost V 7 bases and J 3 bases, with 12 bases left between them. This CDR3 comprises 12 residues. This chain's CDR3 is CSAQGWDTEAFF. CDR3 DNA sequence: TGCAGCGCCCAGGGGTGGGACACTGAAGCTTTCTTT.

The chain recombines TRBV2 with TRBJ1-2, with D perhaps matching TRBD1 (5 bases). Germline values: CDR1 SNHLY, CDR2 FYNNEI. The CDR3 runs to 13 residues. Deletions cut 4 bases from V and 3 bases from J, with 9 bases between. CDR3 in DNA: TGTGCCAGCAGTGGGACGGGGGACTATGGCTACACCTTC. The encoded protein is CASSGTGDYGYTF.

The V and J genes are TRBV30 and TRBJ2-7; D uncertain. Trimming removed 2 bases at V and 4 bases at J, with 9 bases between. The germline V gene has CDR1 GTSNPN and CDR2 SVGIG (reference sequence). This CDR3 contains 12 residues. The CDR3 loop is CAWSPMFYEQYF. CDR3 coding DNA: TGTGCCTGGAGTCCCATGTTTTACGAGCAGTACTTC.